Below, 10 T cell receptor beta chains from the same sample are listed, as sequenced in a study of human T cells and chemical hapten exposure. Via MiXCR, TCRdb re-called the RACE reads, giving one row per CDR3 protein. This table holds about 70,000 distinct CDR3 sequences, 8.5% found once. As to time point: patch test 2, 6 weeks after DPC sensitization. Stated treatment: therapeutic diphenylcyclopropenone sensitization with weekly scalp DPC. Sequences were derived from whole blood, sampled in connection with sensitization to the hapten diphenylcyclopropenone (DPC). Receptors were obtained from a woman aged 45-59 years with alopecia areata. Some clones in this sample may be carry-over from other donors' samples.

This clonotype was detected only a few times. The CDR3 DNA sequence: TGTGCCACGTCTAGCACAGATACGCAGTATTTT. Translation gives CATSSTDTQYF. The chain employs TRBV2 and TRBJ2-3; D gene uncertain. This CDR3 has 11 amino acids. In germline, CDR1 is SNHLY, CDR2 FYNNEI. V shed 10 bases and J shed 0 bases, with 5 bases lying between them.

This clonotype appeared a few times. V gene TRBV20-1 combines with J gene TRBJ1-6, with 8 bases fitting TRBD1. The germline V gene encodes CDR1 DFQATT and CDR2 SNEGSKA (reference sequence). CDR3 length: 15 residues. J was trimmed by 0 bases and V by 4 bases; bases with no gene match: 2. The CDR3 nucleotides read TGCAGTGCTACCACAGGGGGCTCCTATAATTCACCCCTCCACTTT. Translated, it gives CSATTGGSYNSPLHF.

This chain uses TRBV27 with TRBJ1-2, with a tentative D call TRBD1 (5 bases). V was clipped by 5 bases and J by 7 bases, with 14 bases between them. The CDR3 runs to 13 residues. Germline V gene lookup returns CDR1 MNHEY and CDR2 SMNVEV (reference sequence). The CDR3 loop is CASSPTGRPGYTF. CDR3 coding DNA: TGTGCCAGCAGTCCGACGGGACGTCCTGGCTACACCTTC.

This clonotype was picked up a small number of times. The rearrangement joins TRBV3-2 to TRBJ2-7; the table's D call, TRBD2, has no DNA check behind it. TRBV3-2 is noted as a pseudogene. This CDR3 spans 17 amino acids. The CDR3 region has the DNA TGTGCCAGCAGCCAAGGGGGGCTAGCGACCGCCTACTACGAGCAGTACTTC. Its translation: CASSQGGLATAYYEQYF.

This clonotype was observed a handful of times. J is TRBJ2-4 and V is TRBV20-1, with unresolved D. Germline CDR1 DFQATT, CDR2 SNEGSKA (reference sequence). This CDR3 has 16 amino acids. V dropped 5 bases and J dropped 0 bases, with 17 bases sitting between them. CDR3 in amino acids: CSARISDKLAKNIQYF. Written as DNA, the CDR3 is TGCAGTGCTCGGATTTCTGACAAATTAGCCAAAAACATTCAGTACTTC.

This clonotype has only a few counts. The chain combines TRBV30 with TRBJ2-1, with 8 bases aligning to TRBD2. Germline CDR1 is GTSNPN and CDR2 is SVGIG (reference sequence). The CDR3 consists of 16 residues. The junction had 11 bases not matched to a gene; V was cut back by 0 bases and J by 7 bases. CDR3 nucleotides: TGTGCCTGGAGTGTACCGTCAGCGGGAGTAGGTAATGAGCAGTTCTTC. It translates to CAWSVPSAGVGNEQFF.

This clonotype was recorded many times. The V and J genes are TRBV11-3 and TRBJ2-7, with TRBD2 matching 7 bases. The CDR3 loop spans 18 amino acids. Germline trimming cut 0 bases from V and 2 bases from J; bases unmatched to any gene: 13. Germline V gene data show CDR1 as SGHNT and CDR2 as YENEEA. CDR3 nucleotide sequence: TGTGCCAGCAGCTTAGAAGAAGCGGGGATCCCCTCCCCCTACGAGCAGTACTTC. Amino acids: CASSLEEAGIPSPYEQYF.

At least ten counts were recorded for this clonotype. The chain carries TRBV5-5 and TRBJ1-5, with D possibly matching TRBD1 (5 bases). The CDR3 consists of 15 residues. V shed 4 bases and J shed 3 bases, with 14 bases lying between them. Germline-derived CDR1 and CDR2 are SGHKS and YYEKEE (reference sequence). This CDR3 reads CASSPVGHPNQPQHF. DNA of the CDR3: TGTGCCAGCAGCCCTGTCGGACATCCCAATCAGCCCCAGCATTTT.

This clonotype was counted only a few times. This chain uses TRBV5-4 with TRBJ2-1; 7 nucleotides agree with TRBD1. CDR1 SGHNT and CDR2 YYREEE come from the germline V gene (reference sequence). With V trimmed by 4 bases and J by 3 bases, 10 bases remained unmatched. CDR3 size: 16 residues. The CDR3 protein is CASSIAGQGVYNEQFF. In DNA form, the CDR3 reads TGTGCCAGCAGCATCGCTGGGCAGGGGGTCTACAATGAGCAGTTCTTC.

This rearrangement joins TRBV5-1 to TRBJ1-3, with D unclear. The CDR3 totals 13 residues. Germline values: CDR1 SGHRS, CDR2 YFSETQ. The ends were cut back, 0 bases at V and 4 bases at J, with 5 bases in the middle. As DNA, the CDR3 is TGCGCCAGCAGCTTGGAACCCGGAAACACCATATATTTT. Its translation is CASSLEPGNTIYF.